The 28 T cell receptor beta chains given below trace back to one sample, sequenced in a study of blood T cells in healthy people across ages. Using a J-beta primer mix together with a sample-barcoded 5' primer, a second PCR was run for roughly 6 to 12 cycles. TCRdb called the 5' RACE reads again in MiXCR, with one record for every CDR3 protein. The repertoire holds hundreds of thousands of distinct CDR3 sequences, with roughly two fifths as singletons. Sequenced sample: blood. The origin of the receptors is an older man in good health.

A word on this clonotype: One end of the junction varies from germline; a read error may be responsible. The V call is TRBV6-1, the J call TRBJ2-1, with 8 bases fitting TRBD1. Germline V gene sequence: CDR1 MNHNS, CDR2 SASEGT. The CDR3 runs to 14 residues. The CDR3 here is CASRGTGAYNEPFF. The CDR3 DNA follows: TGTGCCAGCAGGGGGACAGGAGCCTACAATGAGCCGTTCTTC.

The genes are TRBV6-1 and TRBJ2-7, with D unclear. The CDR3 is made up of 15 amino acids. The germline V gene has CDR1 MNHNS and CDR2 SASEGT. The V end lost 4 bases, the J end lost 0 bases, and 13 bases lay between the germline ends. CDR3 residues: CASSGYSASSYEQYF. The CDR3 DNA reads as TGTGCCAGCAGTGGATACTCAGCCAGCTCCTACGAGCAGTACTTC.

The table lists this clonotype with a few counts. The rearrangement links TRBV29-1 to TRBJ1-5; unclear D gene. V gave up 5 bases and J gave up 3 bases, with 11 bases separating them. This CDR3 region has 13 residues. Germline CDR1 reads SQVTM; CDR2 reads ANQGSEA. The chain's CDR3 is CSVSGRNNQPQHF. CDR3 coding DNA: TGCAGCGTTAGCGGCAGGAACAATCAGCCCCAGCATTTT.

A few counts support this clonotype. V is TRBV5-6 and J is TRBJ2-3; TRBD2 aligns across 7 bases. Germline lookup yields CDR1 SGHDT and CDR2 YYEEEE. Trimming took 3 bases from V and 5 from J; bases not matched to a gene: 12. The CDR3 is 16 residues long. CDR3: CASSSLGGGREDTQYF. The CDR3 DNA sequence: TGTGCCAGCAGCTCCCTGGGCGGGGGTCGAGAAGATACGCAGTATTTT. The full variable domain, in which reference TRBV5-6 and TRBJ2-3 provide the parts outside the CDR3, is DAGVTQSPTHLIKTRGQQVTLRCSPKSGHDTVSWYQQALGQGPQFIFQYYEEEERQRGNFPDRFSGHQFPNYSSELNVNALLLGDSALYLCASSSLGGGREDTQYFGPGTRLTVL.

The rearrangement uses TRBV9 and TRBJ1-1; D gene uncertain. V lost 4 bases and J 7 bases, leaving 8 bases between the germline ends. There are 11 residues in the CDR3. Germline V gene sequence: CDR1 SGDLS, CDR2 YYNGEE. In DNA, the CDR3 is TGTGCCAGCAGCAAAGCGGGTGAAGCTTTCTTT. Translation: CASSKAGEAFF.

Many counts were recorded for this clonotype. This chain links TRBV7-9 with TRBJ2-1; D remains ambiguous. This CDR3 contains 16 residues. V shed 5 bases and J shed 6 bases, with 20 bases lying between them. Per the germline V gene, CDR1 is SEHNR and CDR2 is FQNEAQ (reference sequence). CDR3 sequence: CASSQDPRSYSNEQFF. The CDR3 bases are TGTGCCAGCAGCCAGGACCCTAGGTCATATTCCAATGAGCAGTTCTTC.

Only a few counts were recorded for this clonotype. In DNA, the CDR3 is TGTGCCAGCAGCTCATGGACTAGCGGGGGGAACCAAGAGACCCAGTACTTC. Protein sequence: CASSSWTSGGNQETQYF. The genes are TRBV7-8 and TRBJ2-5; 14 bases match TRBD2. There are 17 residues in the CDR3. Germline CDR1 is SGHVS and CDR2 is FQNEAQ. V trimming: 4 bases; J trimming: 0 bases; junction bases outside the gene matches: 4.

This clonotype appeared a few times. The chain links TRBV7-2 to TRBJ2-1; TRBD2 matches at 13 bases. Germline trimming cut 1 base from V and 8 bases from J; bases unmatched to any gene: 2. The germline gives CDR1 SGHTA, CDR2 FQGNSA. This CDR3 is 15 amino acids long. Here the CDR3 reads CASSLGTSGSYEQFF. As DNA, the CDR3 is TGTGCCAGCAGCTTAGGGACTAGCGGGAGTTATGAGCAGTTCTTC.

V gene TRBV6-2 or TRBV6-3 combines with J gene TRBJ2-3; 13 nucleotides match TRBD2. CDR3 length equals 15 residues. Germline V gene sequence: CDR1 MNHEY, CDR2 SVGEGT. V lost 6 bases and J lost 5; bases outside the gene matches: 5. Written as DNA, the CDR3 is TGTGCCAGCAGCAAAGGACTAGCGGGGGTAGATACGCAGTATTTT. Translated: CASSKGLAGVDTQYF.

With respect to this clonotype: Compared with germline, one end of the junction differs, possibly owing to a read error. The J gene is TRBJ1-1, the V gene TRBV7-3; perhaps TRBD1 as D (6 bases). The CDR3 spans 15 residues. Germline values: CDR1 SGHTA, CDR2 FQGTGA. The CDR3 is CASSLTPTGNTEAFF. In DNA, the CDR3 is TGTGCCAGCAGCCTAACGCCGACAGGGAACACTGAAGCTTTCTTT.

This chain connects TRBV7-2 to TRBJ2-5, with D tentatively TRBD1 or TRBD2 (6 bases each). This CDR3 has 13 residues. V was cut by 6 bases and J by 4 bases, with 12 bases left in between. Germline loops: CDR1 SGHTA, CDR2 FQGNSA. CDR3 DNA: TGTGCCAGCAGGGTCGGAGGGGGAGAGACCCAGTACTTC. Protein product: CASRVGGGETQYF.

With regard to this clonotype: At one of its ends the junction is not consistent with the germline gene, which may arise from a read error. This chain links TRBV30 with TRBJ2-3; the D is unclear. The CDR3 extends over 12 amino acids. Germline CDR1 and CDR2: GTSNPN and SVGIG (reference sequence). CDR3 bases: TGCGCCTGTGTCTACGAAGGAGATACGCAGTATTTT. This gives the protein CACVYEGDTQYF. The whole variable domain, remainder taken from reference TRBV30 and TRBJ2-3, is SQTIHQWPATLVQPVGSPLSLECTVEGTSNPNLYWYRQAAGRGLQLLFYSVGIGQISSEVPQNLSASRPQDRQFILSSKKLLLSDSGFYLCACVYEGDTQYFGPGTRLTVL.

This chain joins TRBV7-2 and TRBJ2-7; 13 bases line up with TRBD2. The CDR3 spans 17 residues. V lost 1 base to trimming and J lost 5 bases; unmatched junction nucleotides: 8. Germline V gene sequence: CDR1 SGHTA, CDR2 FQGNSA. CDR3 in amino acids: CASSLDPTSGRANEQYF. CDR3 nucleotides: TGTGCCAGCAGCTTAGACCCAACTAGCGGGAGGGCCAACGAGCAGTACTTC.

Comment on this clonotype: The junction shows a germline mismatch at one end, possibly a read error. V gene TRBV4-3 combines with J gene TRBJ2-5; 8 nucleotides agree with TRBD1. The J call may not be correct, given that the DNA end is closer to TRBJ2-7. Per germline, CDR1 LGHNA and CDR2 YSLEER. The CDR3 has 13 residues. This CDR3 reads CPSSQRTGNEQYF. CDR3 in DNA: TGCCCCAGCAGCCAAAGGACAGGGAACGAGCAGTACTTC.

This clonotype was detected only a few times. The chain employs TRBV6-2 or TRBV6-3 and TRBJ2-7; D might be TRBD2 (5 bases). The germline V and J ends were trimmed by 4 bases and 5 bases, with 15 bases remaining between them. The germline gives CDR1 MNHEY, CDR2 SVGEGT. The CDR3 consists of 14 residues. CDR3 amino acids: CASSFGRGMNEQYF. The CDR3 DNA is TGTGCCAGCAGTTTCGGCCGAGGGATGAACGAGCAGTACTTC.

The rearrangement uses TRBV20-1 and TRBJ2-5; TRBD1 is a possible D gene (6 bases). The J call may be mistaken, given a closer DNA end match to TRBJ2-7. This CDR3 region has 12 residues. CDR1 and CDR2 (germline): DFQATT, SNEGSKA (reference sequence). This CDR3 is CSAAEQGHEQYF. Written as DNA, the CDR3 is TGCAGTGCCGCGGAACAGGGCCACGAGCAGTACTTC.

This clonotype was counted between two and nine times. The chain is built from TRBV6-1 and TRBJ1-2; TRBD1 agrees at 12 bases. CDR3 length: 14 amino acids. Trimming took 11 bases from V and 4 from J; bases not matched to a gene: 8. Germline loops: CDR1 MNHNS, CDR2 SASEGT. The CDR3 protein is CAVAGDRGLYGYTF. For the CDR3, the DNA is TGTGCCGTAGCGGGGGACAGGGGGCTCTATGGCTACACCTTC.

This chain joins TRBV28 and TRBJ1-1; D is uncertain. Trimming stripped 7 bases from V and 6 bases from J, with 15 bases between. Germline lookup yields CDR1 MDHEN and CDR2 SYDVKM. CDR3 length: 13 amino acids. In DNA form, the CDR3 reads TGTGCCAGCAAAGGGTTAATAGTAGCTGAAGCTTTCTTT. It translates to CASKGLIVAEAFF.

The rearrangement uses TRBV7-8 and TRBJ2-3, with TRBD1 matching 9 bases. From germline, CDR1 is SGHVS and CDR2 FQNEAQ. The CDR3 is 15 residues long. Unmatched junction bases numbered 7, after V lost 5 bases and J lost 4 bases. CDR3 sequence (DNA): TGTGCCAGCAGCCCCCGGGACAGGGACGCAGATACGCAGTATTTT. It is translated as CASSPRDRDADTQYF.

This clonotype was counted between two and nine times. The CDR3 bases are TGTGCCATCAGTGAGCCGGGACAGGGGCCCCCAGATACGCAGTATTTT. Its translation is CAISEPGQGPPDTQYF. This sequence joins TRBV10-3 and TRBJ2-3; 10 positions match TRBD1. With V trimmed by 2 bases and J by 4 bases, 6 bases remained unmatched. CDR3 length: 16 residues. Germline V gives CDR1 ENHRY, CDR2 SYGVKD.

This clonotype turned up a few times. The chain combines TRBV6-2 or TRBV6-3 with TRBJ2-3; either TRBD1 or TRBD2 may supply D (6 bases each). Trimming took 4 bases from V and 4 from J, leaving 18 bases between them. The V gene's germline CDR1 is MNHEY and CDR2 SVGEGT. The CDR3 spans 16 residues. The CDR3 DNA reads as TGTGCCAGCAGTTCCTCGGGGGCCTTTGGTGCAGATACGCAGTATTTT. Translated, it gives CASSSSGAFGADTQYF.

This CDR3 reads CSASRTGDSPLHF. Written as DNA, the CDR3 is TGCAGTGCTAGTCGCACAGGGGATTCACCCCTCCACTTT. V is TRBV20-1 and J is TRBJ1-6; 7 bases agree with TRBD1. The CDR3 has 13 residues. Germline V gives CDR1 DFQATT, CDR2 SNEGSKA (reference sequence). The V and J ends lost 3 bases and 8 bases, in that order; junction bases with no gene match: 4.

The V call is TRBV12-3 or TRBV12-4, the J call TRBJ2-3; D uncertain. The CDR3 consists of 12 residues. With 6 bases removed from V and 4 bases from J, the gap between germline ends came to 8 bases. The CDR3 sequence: CASRFLPDTQYF. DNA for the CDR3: TGTGCCAGCAGATTTCTGCCAGATACGCAGTATTTT.

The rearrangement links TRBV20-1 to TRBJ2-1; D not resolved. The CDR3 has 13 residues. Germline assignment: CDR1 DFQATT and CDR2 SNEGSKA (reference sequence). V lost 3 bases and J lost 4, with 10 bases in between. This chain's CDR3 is CSASGTIYNEQFF. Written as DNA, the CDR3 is TGCAGTGCTAGTGGAACTATATACAATGAGCAGTTCTTC.

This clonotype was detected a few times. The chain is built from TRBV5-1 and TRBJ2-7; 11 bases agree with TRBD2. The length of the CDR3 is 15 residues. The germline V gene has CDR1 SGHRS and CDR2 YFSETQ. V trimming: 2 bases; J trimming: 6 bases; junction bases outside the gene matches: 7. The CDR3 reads CASSFLPGTSGEQYF. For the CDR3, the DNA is TGCGCCAGCAGCTTTCTTCCTGGGACTAGCGGCGAGCAGTACTTC. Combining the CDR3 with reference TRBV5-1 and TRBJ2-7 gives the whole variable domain KAGVTQTPRYLIKTRGQQVTLSCSPISGHRSVSWYQQTPGQGLQFLFEYFSETQRNKGNFPGRFSGRQFSNSRSEMNVSTLELGDSALYLCASSFLPGTSGEQYFGPGTRLTVT.

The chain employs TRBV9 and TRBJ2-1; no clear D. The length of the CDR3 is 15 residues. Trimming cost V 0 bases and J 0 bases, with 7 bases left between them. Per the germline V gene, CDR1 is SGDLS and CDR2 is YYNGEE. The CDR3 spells CASSVAASSYNEQFF. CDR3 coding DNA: TGTGCCAGCAGCGTAGCGGCTAGCTCCTACAATGAGCAGTTCTTC.

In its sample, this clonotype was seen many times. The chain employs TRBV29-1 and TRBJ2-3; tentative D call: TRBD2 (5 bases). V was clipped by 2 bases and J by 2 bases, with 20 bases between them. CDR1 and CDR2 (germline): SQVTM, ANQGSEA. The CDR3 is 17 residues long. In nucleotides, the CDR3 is TGCAGCGTTGAACAATCGGGGAGCCTCTCATACACAGATACGCAGTATTTT. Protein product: CSVEQSGSLSYTDTQYF.

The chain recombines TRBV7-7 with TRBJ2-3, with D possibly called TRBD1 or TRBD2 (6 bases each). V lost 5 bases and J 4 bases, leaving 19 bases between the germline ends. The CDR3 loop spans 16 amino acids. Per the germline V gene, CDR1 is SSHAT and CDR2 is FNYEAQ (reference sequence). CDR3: CASSLDPTGGADTQYF. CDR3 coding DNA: TGTGCCAGCAGCCTCGACCCGACCGGGGGCGCAGATACGCAGTATTTT.